This T cell receptor beta chain was documented in a study of cytomegalovirus exposure and HLA in healthy donors. Findings of the study overall: As a later analysis revealed, the rate of TCR association differed by HLA locus, with DRB1 most and HLA-C fewest. What a later analysis showed was that several of the most significant clusters appeared linked to common viral pathogens. Listed as cytomegalovirus-associated were 164 TCR beta chains. Most subjects had HLA-A and HLA-B alleles reportedly predicted accurately by TCR beta sequences.

Trimming at V came to 5 bases and at J to 3 bases, leaving 8 bases not matched to a gene. This CDR3 spans 15 amino acids. Germline V CDR1 and CDR2: SGHVS, FNYEAQ. This clone has only a few counts. Its antigen is not known. The PCR was carried out with 60 Vbeta primers and 13 Jbeta primers. Using immunoSEQ multiplex PCR, the repertoire was profiled, and TCRdb retains in-frame clones only, with some absent. The repertoire includes about 90,000 clones, over 60% of them detected once, and about 4.5% sits in the top ten. The sequence was obtained from a woman aged 40 to 49 in good health and CMV-seropositive. Sample: PBMCs. The chain has TRBV7-6 and TRBJ1-1; 8 bases agree with TRBD1. CDR3 sequence: CASSATGAGDTEAFF. In DNA, the CDR3 is TGTGCCAGCAGCGCGACAGGGGCTGGCGACACTGAAGCTTTCTTT.